These T cell receptor beta chains were read from a single sample in a study of T cell responses to AZD1222 COVID-19 vaccine. The assay was immunoSEQ multiplex PCR, and TCRdb's table has in-frame clones only and misses some. This table has 170,000 or so clones, around 90% appearing once. Specimen: peripheral blood, collected on day 0 of AZD1222 vaccination. Receptors originate from an adult in good health. Both conserved end residues are part of each CDR3. The D gene is left open where the match is weak. Clone size, where shown, is once, few, many, or a class for clones that have expanded.

j_call d_call v_call clone_size cdr3_aa cdr3_nt
TRBJ1-5 . TRBV4-1 . CASSQGDNQPQHF TGCGCCAGCAGCCAAGGAGATAACCAGCCCCAGCATTTT
TRBJ2-3 TRBD1 TRBV11-3 . CASSPGDSDTQYF TGTGCCAGCAGCCCTGGGGACAGTGATACGCAGTATTTT
TRBJ1-5 TRBD1 TRBV5-4 . CASSLDRGLGNQPQHF TGTGCCAGCAGCTTGGACAGGGGGCTAGGGAATCAGCCCCAGCATTTT
TRBJ2-7 . TRBV7-8 . CASSLGQHEQYF TGTGCCAGCAGCCTAGGACAACACGAGCAGTACTTC
TRBJ2-1 TRBD2 TRBV5-4 . CASSLGGAGYYNEQFF TGTGCCAGCAGCCTGGGGGGAGCGGGGTACTACAATGAGCAGTTCTTC
TRBJ2-3 . TRBV11-3 . CASSSRDSSTDTQYF TGTGCCAGCAGCTCACGGGACTCAAGTACAGATACGCAGTATTTT
TRBJ2-3 . TRBV30 . CAWSVRSTDTQYF TGTGCCTGGAGTGTGCGGAGCACAGATACGCAGTATTTT
TRBJ1-1 . TRBV6-5 . CASRRGSEAFF TGTGCCAGCAGGCGGGGATCTGAAGCTTTCTTT
TRBJ1-2 TRBD1 TRBV3-1/TRBV3-2 . CASSQEGTGLYGYTF TGTGCCAGCAGCCAAGAAGGGACAGGGCTCTATGGCTACACCTTC
TRBJ2-5 . TRBV6-5 . CASCQRGGRETQYF TGTGCCAGCTGCCAAAGAGGGGGGCGAGAGACCCAGTACTTC
TRBJ1-2 . TRBV18 . CASSRDYLNYGYTF TGTGCCAGCTCACGGGACTATTTGAACTATGGCTACACCTTC
TRBJ2-7 TRBD1 TRBV7-2 . CASSRDRGTPEQYF TGTGCCAGCAGCCGGGACAGGGGTACCCCCGAGCAGTACTTC
TRBJ2-1 . TRBV6-4 . CASSDSLLGEQFF TGTGCCAGCAGTGACTCTTTGCTAGGCGAGCAGTTCTTC
TRBJ2-7 . TRBV29-1 . CSVDGYDEQYF TGCAGCGTTGATGGATACGACGAGCAGTACTTC
TRBJ1-2 TRBD1 TRBV27 . CASSPFGTDNYGYTF TGTGCCAGCAGTCCCTTCGGGACAGATAACTATGGCTACACCTTC
TRBJ2-1 . TRBV12-5 . CASGLVGLAAYNEQFF TGTGCTAGTGGTTTGGTAGGTCTGGCGGCCTACAATGAGCAGTTCTTC
TRBJ2-1 TRBD2 TRBV9 . CASSIDSGTYNEQFF TGTGCCAGCAGCATCGACAGCGGGACTTACAATGAGCAGTTCTTC
TRBJ2-1 . TRBV19 . CASSIVGPKQNNEQFF TGTGCCAGTAGTATTGTCGGGCCGAAACAAAACAATGAGCAGTTCTTC
TRBJ1-1 . TRBV5-8 . CASSEGWNTEAFF TGTGCCAGCAGTGAGGGATGGAACACTGAAGCTTTCTTT
TRBJ1-2 . TRBV5-6 . CASSANYGYTF TGTGCCAGCAGCGCCAACTATGGCTACACCTTC
TRBJ1-5 . TRBV7-9 . CASSLGDNIINQPQHF TGTGCCAGCAGCTTGGGGGACAACATCATCAATCAGCCCCAGCATTTT
TRBJ1-6 . TRBV12-3/TRBV12-4 . CASSPQGNSPLHF TGTGCCAGCAGTCCCCAGGGGAATTCACCCCTCCACTTT
TRBJ2-2 . TRBV9 . CASSVLSGELFF TGTGCCAGCAGCGTACTTAGCGGGGAGCTGTTTTTT
TRBJ2-1 TRBD2 TRBV7-2 . CASSSQPGLAGAHEQFF TGTGCCAGCAGCTCCCAACCCGGACTAGCGGGAGCTCATGAGCAGTTCTTC
TRBJ2-5 . TRBV19 few CASSIPPGLGEETQYF TGTGCCAGTAGTATACCCCCAGGGTTGGGCGAAGAGACCCAGTACTTC
TRBJ1-2 . TRBV12-3/TRBV12-4 few CASSLREYGYTF TGTGCCAGCAGTTTACGGGAGTATGGCTACACCTTC
TRBJ1-1 . TRBV2 . CASSLTVLNEAFF TGTGCCAGCAGCTTGACAGTACTAAATGAAGCTTTCTTT
TRBJ2-1 TRBD1 TRBV28 . CASSLPGQGTYNEQFF TGTGCCAGCAGCTTGCCGGGACAGGGGACCTACAATGAGCAGTTCTTC
TRBJ2-5 . TRBV10-2 once CASNGGWATETQYF TGCGCCAGCAATGGGGGTTGGGCAACAGAGACCCAGTACTTC
TRBJ2-5 . TRBV5-1 . CASSLDVIGLWETQYF TGCGCCAGCAGCTTGGATGTTATAGGCCTCTGGGAGACCCAGTACTTC
TRBJ2-7 TRBD1 TRBV3-1/TRBV3-2 . CATRDRLYEQYF TGTGCCACCCGGGACAGGCTCTACGAGCAGTACTTC
TRBJ2-2 . TRBV24-1 . CATSDPRRATGELFF TGTGCCACCAGTGATCCAAGGCGGGCAACCGGGGAGCTGTTTTTT
TRBJ1-1 . TRBV27 few CASRGAGLRTEAFF TGTGCCAGCAGGGGGGCTGGGCTACGCACTGAAGCTTTCTTT
TRBJ2-7 . TRBV4-1 . CASSQDLSGGGSYEQYF TGCGCCAGCAGCCAAGATTTGAGCGGAGGGGGTTCCTACGAGCAGTACTTC
TRBJ1-4 . TRBV5-1 . CASSLAAGSEKLFF TGCGCCAGCAGCTTGGCCGCAGGGTCGGAAAAACTGTTTTTT
TRBJ2-7 TRBD2 TRBV30 . CAWRTGGSVHEQYF TGTGCCTGGAGAACGGGCGGGAGCGTCCACGAGCAGTACTTC
TRBJ1-2 . TRBV6-5 . CASRITENYGYTF TGTGCCAGCAGGATTACGGAAAACTATGGCTACACCTTC
TRBJ1-1 . TRBV6-5 . CASSHFSEAFF TGTGCCAGCTCACACTTTTCCGAAGCTTTCTTT
TRBJ1-2 . TRBV12-3/TRBV12-4 . CASASSGAYGYTF TGTGCCAGCGCCAGTTCAGGGGCCTATGGCTACACCTTC
TRBJ1-3 . TRBV19 . CASSRGNTIYF TGTGCCAGTAGCCGGGGAAACACCATATATTTT
TRBJ1-2 . TRBV7-9 . CASSATPGYGYTF TGTGCCAGCAGCGCTACGCCAGGCTATGGCTACACCTTC
TRBJ1-2 . TRBV5-1 . CASSPGGSSSGGYF TGCGCCAGCAGCCCGGGCGGTTCCTCGTCGGGGGGATACTTC
TRBJ2-1 . TRBV7-9 . CASTPVGDLNNEQFF TGTGCCAGCACCCCCGTTGGCGATCTTAACAATGAGCAGTTCTTC